Sequencing of this T cell receptor (beta chain) was carried out in a study of blood T cell repertoires in COVID-19. The wider study: The analysed material was cDNA or gDNA that came from T cells, B-cell-depleted T cells, or PBMCs.

As originally analysed: Researchers report that nucleated cell counts were estimated from reference gene primer amplification. TCRdb keeps only in-frame clones here, not all; method: immunoSEQ multiplex PCR. The D gene and trimming were derived from the DNA, and the V and J assignments and clone size from that table. The sample yields about 120,000 clones, roughly three quarters seen once. Trimming removed 4 bases at V and 4 bases at J, with 10 bases between. The germline gives CDR1 SNHLY, CDR2 FYNNEI. CDR3 length: 14 residues. Sequencing was done on a sample of peripheral blood. The rearrangement links TRBV2 to TRBJ1-4, with D perhaps matching TRBD1 (5 bases). The TCR was taken from an elderly woman with acute or convalescent COVID-19. The CDR3 nucleotides read TGTGCCAGCAGTGCAGGGCTAAGTAATGAAAAACTGTTTTTT. This codes for CASSAGLSNEKLFF.